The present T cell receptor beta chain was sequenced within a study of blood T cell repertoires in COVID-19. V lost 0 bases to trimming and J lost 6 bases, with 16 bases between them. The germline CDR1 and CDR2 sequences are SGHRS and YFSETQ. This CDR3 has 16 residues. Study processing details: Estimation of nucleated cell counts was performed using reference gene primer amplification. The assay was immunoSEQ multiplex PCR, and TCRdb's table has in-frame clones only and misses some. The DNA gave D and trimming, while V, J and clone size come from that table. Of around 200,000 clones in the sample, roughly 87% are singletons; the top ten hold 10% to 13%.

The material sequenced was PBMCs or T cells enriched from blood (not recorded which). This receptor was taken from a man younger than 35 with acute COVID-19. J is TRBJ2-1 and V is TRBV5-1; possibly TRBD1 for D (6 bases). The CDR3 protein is CASSLGDKHRSNEQFF. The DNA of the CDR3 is TGCGCCAGCAGCTTGGGGGACAAACATCGGAGCAATGAGCAGTTCTTC.